The entry that follows covers one T cell receptor (beta chain) sequence. As yet, its antigen is unknown. The sample contains more than one DNA sequence encoding this CDR3. Sequenced by immunoSEQ multiplex PCR; TCRdb stores in-frame clones only, minus some. The sample carries 2 million to 3 million clones, under 95% recorded once. There are 14 residues in the CDR3. V lost 5 bases, J lost 5 bases, and 3 bases stayed unmatched. Germline V lookup: CDR1 SGHTA, CDR2 FQGTGA. This specimen comes from a study of shared clonotypes between healthy human individuals. Findings of the study overall: Incompleteness in sorted-subset sequencing, despite large depth, was shown by rarefaction.

This chain joins TRBV7-3 and TRBJ2-3; the match to TRBD2 covers 11 bases. The source of this sequence is a man younger than 30 in good health. Some clones in this sample may be carry-over from other donors' samples. Sequencing input: naive CD4+ T cells from PBMCs. Subset: CD45RA+ positively selected. The CDR3 region has the DNA TGTGCCAGCAGCCTACTAGCGGGAGTAGATACGCAGTATTTT. Translated, it gives CASSLLAGVDTQYF.